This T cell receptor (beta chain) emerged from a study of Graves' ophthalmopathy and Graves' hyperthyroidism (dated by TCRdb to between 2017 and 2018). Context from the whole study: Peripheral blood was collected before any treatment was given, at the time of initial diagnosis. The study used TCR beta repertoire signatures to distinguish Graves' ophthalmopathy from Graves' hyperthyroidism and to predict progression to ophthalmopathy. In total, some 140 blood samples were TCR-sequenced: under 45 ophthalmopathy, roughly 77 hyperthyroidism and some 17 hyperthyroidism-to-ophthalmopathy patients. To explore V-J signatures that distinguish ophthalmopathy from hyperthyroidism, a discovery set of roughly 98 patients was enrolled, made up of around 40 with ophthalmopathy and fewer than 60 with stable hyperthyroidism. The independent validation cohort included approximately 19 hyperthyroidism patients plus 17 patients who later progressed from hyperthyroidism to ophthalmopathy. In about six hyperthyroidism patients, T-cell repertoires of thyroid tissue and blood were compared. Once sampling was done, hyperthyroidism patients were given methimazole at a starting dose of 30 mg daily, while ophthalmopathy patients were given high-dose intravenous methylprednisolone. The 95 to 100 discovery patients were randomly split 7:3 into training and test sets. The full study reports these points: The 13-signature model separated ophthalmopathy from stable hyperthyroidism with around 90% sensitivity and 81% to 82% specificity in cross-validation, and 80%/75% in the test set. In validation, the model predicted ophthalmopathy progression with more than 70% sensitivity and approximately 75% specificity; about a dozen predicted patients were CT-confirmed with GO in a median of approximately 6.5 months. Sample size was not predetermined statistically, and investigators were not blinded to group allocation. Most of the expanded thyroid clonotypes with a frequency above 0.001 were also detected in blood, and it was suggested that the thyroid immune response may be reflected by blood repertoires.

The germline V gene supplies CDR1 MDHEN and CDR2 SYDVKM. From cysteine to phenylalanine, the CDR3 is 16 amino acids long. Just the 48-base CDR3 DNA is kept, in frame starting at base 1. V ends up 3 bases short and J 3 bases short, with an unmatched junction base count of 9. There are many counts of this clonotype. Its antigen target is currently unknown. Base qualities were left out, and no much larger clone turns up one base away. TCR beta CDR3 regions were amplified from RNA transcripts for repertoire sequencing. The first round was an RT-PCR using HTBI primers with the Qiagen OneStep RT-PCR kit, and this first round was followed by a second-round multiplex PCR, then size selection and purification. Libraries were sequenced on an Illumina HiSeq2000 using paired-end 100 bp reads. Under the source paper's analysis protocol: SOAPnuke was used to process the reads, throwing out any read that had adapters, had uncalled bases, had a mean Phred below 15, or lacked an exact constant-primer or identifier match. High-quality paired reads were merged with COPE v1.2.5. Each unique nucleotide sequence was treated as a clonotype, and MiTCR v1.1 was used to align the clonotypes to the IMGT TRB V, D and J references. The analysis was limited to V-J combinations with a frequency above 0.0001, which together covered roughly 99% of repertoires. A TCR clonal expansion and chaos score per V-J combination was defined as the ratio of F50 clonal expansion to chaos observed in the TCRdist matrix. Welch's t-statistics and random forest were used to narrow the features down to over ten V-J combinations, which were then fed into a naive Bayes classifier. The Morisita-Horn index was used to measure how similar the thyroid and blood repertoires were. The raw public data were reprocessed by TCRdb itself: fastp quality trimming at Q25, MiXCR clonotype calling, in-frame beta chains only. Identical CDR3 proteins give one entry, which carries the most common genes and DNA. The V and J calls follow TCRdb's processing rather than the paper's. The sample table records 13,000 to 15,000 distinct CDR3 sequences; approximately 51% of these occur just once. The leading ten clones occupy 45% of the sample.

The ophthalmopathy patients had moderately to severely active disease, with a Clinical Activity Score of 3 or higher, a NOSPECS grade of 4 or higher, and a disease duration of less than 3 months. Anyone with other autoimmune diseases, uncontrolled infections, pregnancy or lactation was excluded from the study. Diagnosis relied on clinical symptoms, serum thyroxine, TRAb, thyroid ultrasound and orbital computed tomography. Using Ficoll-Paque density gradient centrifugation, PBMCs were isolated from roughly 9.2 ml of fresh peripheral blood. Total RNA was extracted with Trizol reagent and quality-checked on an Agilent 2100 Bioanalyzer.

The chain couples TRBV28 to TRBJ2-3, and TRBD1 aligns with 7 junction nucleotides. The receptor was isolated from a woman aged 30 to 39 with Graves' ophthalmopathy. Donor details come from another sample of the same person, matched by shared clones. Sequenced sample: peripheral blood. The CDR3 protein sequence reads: CASSLRQGQETDTQYF. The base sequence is TGTGCCAGCAGTTTGAGACAGGGCCAGGAGACAGATACGCAGTATTTT.